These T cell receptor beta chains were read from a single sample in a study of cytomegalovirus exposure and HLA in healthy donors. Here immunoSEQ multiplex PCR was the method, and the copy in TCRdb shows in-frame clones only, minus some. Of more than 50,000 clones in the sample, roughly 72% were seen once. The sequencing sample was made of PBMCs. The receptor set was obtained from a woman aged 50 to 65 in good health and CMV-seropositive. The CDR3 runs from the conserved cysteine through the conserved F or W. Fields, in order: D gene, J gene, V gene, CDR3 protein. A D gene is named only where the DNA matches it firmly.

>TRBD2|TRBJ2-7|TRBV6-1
CASSERAGDHEQYF
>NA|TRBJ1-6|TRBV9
CASNNGVGSPLHF
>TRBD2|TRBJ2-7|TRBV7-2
CASSRSSERGGYEQYF
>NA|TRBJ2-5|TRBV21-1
CASSKVLPGLQETQYF
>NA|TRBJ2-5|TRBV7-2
CASSVRPTGRQETQYF
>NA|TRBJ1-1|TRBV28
CASRQADSFTEAFF
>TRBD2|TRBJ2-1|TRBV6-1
CASTLRGLGSDEQFF
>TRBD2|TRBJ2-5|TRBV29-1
CSASGTRQRETQYF
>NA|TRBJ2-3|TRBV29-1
CSVRPGGNTDTQYF
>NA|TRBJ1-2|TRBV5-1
CASSSGSDGYTF
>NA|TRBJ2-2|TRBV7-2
CASSLGVSNTGELFF
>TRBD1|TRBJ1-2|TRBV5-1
CASSLGQGASGYTF
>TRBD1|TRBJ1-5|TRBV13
CASSLGQGVNQPQHF
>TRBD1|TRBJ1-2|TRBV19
CASRGQKLGYTF
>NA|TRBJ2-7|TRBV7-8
CASSLSNEEDEQYF
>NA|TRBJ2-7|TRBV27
CASRWRDEQYF